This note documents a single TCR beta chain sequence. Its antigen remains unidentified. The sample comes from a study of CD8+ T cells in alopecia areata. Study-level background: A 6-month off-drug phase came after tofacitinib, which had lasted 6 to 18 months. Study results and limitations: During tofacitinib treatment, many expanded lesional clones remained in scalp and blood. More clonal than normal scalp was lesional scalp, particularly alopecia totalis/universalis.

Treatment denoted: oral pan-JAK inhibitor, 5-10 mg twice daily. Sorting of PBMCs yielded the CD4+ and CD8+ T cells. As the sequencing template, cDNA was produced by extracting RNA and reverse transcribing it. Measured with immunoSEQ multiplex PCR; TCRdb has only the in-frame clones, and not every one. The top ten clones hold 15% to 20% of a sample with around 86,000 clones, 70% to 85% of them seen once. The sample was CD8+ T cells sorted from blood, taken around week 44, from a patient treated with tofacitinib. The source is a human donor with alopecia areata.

CDR3 nucleotides: TGCGCCAGCAGCCAAGGGAGGGGGGGATACAATGAGCAGTTCTTC. This gives the protein CASSQGRGGYNEQFF. The chain links TRBV4-3 to TRBJ2-1, with D possibly matching TRBD2 (7 bases). V lost 1 base, J lost 4 bases, and 11 bases lay in between. The germline V gene encodes CDR1 LGHNA and CDR2 YSLEER. The CDR3 extends over 15 amino acids.